The clone carrying this T cell receptor beta chain was counted between two and nine times. RNA transcripts were the template for amplifying TCR beta CDR3 regions. Researchers ran a first-round RT-PCR on the TCR CDR3 using the HTBI primer set. TCRdb reprocessed the multiplex PCR reads via MiXCR and lists one record per CDR3 protein. The repertoire holds approximately 590,000 distinct CDR3 sequences, about 15% seen once, with under 7.5% in the top ten. The data were obtained in a study of T cells in Graves' hyperthyroidism and ophthalmopathy. V lost 5 bases, J lost 2 bases, and 12 bases lay in between. Germline V lookup: CDR1 LNHDA, CDR2 SQIVND (reference sequence). This CDR3 is built from 15 residues.

This receptor was identified in a woman in her twenties or thirties with Graves' hyperthyroidism. The chain is built from TRBV19 and TRBJ1-4, with D perhaps matching TRBD1 (5 bases). The material sequenced was blood. The CDR3 nucleotides read TGTGCCAGTAGTGACCTAGGGGCTACTAATGAAAAACTGTTTTTT. Translated: CASSDLGATNEKLFF.